This TCR beta chain was sequenced during a study of CD8 T cells in ankylosing spondylitis. Overall study findings and caveats: Disease-linked clones were reportedly significantly enriched in matched ankylosing spondylitis synovial fluid. A motif in TCR beta, a set of fewer than ten highly homologous variants, appeared characteristic of ankylosing spondylitis blood.

TCRdb passed the 5' RACE reads through MiXCR, listing each CDR3 protein once. The sample includes 250,000 to 350,000 distinct CDR3 sequences, roughly 8% of them seen just once. This clonotype was seen a handful of times. Its matching antigen is unknown. This CDR3 contains 14 residues. Trimming took 6 bases from V and 3 from J, leaving 18 bases between them. CDR1 and CDR2 from the germline V gene are DFQATT and SNEGSKA (reference sequence). This clonotype was obtained from a male donor with ankylosing spondylitis. Source material: blood, either unsorted or a sorted T cell fraction (not recorded which). The chain employs TRBV20-1 and TRBJ2-7, with D perhaps given as TRBD1 or TRBD2 (5 bases each). The CDR3 DNA follows: TGCAGTGCCACCAGCCCGGGACCTCGCTACGAGCAGTACTTC. It yields the protein CSATSPGPRYEQYF.